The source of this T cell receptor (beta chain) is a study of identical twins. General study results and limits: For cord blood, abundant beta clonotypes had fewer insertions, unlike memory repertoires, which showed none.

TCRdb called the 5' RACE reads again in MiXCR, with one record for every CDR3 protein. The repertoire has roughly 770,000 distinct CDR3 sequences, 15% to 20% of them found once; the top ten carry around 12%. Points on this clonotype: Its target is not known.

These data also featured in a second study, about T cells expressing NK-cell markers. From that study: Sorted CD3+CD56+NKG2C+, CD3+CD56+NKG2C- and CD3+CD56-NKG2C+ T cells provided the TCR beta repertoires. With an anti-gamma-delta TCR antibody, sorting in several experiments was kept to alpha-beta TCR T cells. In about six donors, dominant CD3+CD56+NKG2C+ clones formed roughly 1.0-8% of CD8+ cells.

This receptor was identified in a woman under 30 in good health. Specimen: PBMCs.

CDR3 DNA: TGCAGTGCTGAACCCGGGACTAGCGGCTTCGAGCAGTACTTC. Protein product: CSAEPGTSGFEQYF. The V call is TRBV20-1, the J call TRBJ2-7, with TRBD2 matching 11 bases. Germline V gene lookup returns CDR1 DFQATT and CDR2 SNEGSKA (reference sequence). After removal of 5 bases from V and 6 bases from J, the junction contained 9 bases not matched to a gene. The CDR3 totals 14 residues.